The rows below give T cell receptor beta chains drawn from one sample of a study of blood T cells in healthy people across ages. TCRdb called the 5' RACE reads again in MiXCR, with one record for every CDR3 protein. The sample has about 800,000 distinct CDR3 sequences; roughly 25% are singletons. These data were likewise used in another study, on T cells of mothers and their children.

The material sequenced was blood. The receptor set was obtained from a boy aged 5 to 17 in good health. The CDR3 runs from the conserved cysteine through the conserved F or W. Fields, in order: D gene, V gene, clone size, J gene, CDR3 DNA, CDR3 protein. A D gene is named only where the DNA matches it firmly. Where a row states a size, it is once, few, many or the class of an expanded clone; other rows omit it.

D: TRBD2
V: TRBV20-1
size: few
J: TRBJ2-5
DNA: TGCAGTGCTACCAGAACCCCGGGACTATCTACTTGGGAGACCCAGTACTTC
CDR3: CSATRTPGLSTWETQYF

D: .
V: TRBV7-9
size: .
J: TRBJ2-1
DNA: TGTGCCAGCAGCTCCATGGGGGACACGTACAATGAGCAGTTCTTC
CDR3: CASSSMGDTYNEQFF

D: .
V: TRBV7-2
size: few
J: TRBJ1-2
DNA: TGTGCCAGCAGCTTTGCGCAACCACAGGGTAGGAGCTACACCTTC
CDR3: CASSFAQPQGRSYTF

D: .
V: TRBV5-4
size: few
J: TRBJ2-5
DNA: TGTGCCAGCAGCCACACCGGGGCCGGGCAGGAGACCCAGTACTTC
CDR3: CASSHTGAGQETQYF

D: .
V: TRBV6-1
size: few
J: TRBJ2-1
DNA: TGTGCCAGCAGTGAATGGGGTCTAGCGTTAAATGAGCAGTTCTTC
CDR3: CASSEWGLALNEQFF

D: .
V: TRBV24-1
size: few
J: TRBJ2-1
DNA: TGTGCCACCAGTGGGGCAGGAGGGTACAATGAGCAGTTCTTC
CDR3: CATSGAGGYNEQFF

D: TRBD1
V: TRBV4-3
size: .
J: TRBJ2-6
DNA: TGCGCCAGCAGCCAGGGTTATTGGGACAGGGCCCCTGGGGCCAACGTCCTGACTTTC
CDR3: CASSQGYWDRAPGANVLTF

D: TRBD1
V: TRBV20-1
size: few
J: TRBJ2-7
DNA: TGCAGTGCTTGCCCGACAGGGCGGGAGCAGTACTTC
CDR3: CSACPTGREQYF

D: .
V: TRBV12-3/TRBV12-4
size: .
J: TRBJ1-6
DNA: TGTGCCAGCAGTACACTACCGTATTCACCCCTCCACTTT
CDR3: CASSTLPYSPLHF

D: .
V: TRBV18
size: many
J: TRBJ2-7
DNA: TGTGCCAGCAGCCCAGGGTACGAGCAGTACTTC
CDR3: CASSPGYEQYF

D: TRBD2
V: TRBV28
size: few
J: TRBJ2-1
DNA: TGTGCCAGCAGCCGACGGGGGGGACCCCCCTACAATGAGCAGTTCTTC
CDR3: CASSRRGGPPYNEQFF

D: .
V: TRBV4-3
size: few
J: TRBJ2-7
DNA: TGCGCCAGCAGCCAAGATCGGGGTCTCGACTACGAGCAGTACTTC
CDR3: CASSQDRGLDYEQYF

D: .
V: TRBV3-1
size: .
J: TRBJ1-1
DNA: TGTGCCAGCAGCCAAGATCTGGGCTTGGGGAGGACTATGAACACTGAAGCTTTCTTT
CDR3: CASSQDLGLGRTMNTEAFF

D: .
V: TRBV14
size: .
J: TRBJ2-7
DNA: TGTGCCAGCAGCCGGCGGGACCCCCTATACTACGAGCAGTACTTC
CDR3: CASSRRDPLYYEQYF

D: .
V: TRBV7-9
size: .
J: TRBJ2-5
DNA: TGTGCCAGCAGCCCGGCCGCGGGGGAGACCCAGTACTTC
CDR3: CASSPAAGETQYF

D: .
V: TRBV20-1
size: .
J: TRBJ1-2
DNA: TGCAGTGCTAAGGGGGGGGCGAGGGGCTACACCTTC
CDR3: CSAKGGARGYTF

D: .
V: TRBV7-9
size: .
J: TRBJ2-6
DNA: TGTGGCAGCAGTCCAGCCCGATCTGGGGCCAACGTCCTGACTTTC
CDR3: CGSSPARSGANVLTF

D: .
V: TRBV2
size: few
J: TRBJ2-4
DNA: TGTGCCAGCAGTGAAGATAGGTTAAACATTCAGTACTTC
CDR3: CASSEDRLNIQYF

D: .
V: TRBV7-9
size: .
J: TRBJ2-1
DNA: TGTGCCAGCAGCTTAGATACGCAGACCTCTGAGCAGTTCTTC
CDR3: CASSLDTQTSEQFF

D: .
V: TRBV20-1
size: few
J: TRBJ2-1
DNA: TGCAGCGTAAGTCAGGGGAGCACGCATGAGCAGTTCTTC
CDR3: CSVSQGSTHEQFF

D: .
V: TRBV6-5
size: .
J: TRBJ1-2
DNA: TGTGCCAGCAGTTACTCGACACCGTCCTATGGCTACACCTTC
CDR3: CASSYSTPSYGYTF

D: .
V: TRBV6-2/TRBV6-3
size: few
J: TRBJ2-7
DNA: TGTGCCAGCAGTTACGGGGTTAACTACGAGCAGTACTTC
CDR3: CASSYGVNYEQYF

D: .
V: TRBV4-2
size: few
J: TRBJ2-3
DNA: TGTGCCAGCAGCCAAGTTACTCGCGGATCCACAGATACGCAGTATTTT
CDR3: CASSQVTRGSTDTQYF

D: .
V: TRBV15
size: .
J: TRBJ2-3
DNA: TGTGCCACCAGCAGCTCTAGGGGACGGACACTGAGCACAGATACGCAGTATTTT
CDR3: CATSSSRGRTLSTDTQYF

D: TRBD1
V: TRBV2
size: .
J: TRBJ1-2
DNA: TGTGCCAGCAGCTCGACAGGGGGCTCGAGCTATGGCTACACCTTC
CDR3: CASSSTGGSSYGYTF

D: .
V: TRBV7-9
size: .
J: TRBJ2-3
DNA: TGTGCCAGCAGCTTTTATGAAGCGGAGGCGTCAGATACGCAGTATTTT
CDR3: CASSFYEAEASDTQYF

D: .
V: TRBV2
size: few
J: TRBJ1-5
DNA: TGTGCCAGCAGTGAAGGGTGGGGTGGTCAGCCCCAGCATTTT
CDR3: CASSEGWGGQPQHF

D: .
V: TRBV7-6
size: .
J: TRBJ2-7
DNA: TGTGCCAGCAGCCCCACCCCCGGGGTTGGGCAGTACTTC
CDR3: CASSPTPGVGQYF

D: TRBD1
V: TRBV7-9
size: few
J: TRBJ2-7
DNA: TGTGCCAGCAGCCCTCCGGGGACAGGAAAGGGGAAGTCCTACGAGCAGTACTTC
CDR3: CASSPPGTGKGKSYEQYF

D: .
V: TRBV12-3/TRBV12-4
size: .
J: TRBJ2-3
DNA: TGTGCCAGCAGAAATGCAGGGGATGGGGTTACCACAGATACGCAGTATTTT
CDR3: CASRNAGDGVTTDTQYF

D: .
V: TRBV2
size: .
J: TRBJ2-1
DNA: TGTGCCAGCAGTGAAACAGCCAGCAATGAGCAGTTCTTC
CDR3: CASSETASNEQFF

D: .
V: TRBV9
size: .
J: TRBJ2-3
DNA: TGTGCCAGCAGCGTAGACCCAGTTAGGGACACAGATACGCAGTATTTT
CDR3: CASSVDPVRDTDTQYF

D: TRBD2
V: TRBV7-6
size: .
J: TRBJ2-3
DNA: TGTGCCAGCAGCTTAGAGGCCGGGACTAGCGCCTATTTT
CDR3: CASSLEAGTSAYF

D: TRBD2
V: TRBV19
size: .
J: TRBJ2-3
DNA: TGTGCCAGTAGTATGGCTAGCGGTACAGATACGCAGTATTTT
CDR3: CASSMASGTDTQYF

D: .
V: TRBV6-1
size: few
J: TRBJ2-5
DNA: TGTGCCAGCAGTACCGACTACCGGTTAAAAGAGACCCAGTACTTC
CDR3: CASSTDYRLKETQYF

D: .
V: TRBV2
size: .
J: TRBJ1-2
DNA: TGTGCCAGCAGCCCCTCCTTTACGACAAAGGGGCGAGGCTATGGCTACACTTTC
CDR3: CASSPSFTTKGRGYGYTF

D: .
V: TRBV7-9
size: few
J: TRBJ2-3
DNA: TGTGCCAGCAGCCCCCGGGACAACCCAGATACGCAGTATTTT
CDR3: CASSPRDNPDTQYF

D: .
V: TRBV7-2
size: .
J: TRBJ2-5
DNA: TGTGCCAGCAGCTTAATGCCGGACGTGTTCCGAGAGACCCAGTACTTC
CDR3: CASSLMPDVFRETQYF

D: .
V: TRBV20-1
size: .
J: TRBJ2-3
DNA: TGCAGTGCTACCAAGAGCACAGATACGCAGTATTTT
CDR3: CSATKSTDTQYF

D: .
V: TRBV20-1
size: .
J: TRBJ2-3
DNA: TGCAGTGCTACGACATCGGTTTGGACAGATACGCAGTATTTT
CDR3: CSATTSVWTDTQYF

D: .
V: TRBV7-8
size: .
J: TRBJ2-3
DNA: TGTGCCAGCAGCTTAAGGCGGATCTCAGATACGCAGTATTTT
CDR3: CASSLRRISDTQYF

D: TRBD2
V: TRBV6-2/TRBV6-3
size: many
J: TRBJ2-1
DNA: TGTGCCAGCAGTTACTGGACTAGGTCGGGAGAGCAGTTCTTC
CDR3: CASSYWTRSGEQFF

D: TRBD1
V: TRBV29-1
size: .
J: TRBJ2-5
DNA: TGCAGCGTTGAGGGACAGAAGCAAGAGACCCAGTACTTC
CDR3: CSVEGQKQETQYF

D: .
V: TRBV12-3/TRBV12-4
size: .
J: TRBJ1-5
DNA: TGTGCCAGCAGTTTAGTAGGGGGGTATCAGCCCCAGCATTTT
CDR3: CASSLVGGYQPQHF

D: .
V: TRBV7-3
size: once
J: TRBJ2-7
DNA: TGTGCCAGCAGTCCGTTCTCAGGTTACGAGCAGTACTTC
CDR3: CASSPFSGYEQYF

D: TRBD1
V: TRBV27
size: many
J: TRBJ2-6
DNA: TGTGCCAGCAGTTCCGGGACAGGGGGCTCTGGGGCCAACGTCCTGACTTTC
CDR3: CASSSGTGGSGANVLTF

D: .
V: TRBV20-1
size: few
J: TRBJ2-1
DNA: TGCAGTGCTAGAGACCCTACCCAAGGGGCCTACAATGAGCAGTTCTTC
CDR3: CSARDPTQGAYNEQFF

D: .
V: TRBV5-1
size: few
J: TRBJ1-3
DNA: TGCGCCAGCAGCTTGGACGGGGCCGGAAACACCATATATTTT
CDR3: CASSLDGAGNTIYF

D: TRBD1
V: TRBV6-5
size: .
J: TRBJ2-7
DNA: TGTGCCAGCAGTTACGGGGGGTATCGGACAGGGAGATACGAGCAGTACTTC
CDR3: CASSYGGYRTGRYEQYF

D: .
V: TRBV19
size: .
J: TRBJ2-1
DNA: TGTGCCAGTAGTATAGATGAGTGGGCGGACTATAATGAGCAGTTCTTC
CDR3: CASSIDEWADYNEQFF

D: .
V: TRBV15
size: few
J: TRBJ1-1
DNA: TGTGCCACCAGCCCTCGGACCGGAGGAGCTTTCTTT
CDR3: CATSPRTGGAFF

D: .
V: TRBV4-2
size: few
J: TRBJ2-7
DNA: TGTGCCAGCAGCCAAGAGATAGCGGACCACTACGAGCAGTACTTC
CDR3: CASSQEIADHYEQYF

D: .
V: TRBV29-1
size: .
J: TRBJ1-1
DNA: TGCAGCGTTGTAGGGATCGGCACTGAAGCTTTCTTT
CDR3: CSVVGIGTEAFF

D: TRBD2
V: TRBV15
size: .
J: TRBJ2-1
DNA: TGTGCCACCAGCAGAGATCCGGGACTAACCTACAATGAGCAGTTCTTC
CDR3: CATSRDPGLTYNEQFF

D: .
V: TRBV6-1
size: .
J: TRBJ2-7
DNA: TGTGCCAGCACCTTGCTAGGGACACCCACATACGAGCAGTACTTC
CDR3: CASTLLGTPTYEQYF

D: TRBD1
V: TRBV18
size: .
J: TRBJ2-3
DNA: TGTGCCAGCTCACCGACAGGGGGATTTGGCACAGATACGCAGTATTTT
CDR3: CASSPTGGFGTDTQYF

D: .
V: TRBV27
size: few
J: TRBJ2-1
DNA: TGTGCCAGCAGTTCAAAAGACCAAAGACAGGCGTACTCCTACAATGAGCAGTTCTTC
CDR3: CASSSKDQRQAYSYNEQFF

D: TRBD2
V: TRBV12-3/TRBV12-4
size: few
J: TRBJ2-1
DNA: TGTGCCAGCAGTAATACGGGACTAGCTGCCAATGAGCAGTTCTTC
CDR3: CASSNTGLAANEQFF

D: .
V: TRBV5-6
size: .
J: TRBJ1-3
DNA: TGTGCCAGCAGCTTGGAAGAGGGGGGCGGAAACACCATATATTTT
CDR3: CASSLEEGGGNTIYF